These T cell receptor beta chains were read from a single sample in a study of cytomegalovirus exposure and HLA in healthy donors. Some clones are missing from TCRdb's copy, which holds only in-frame ones; the method was immunoSEQ multiplex PCR. The table has about 190,000 clones, approximately 84% seen once; the top ten hold about 2.6%. The sequenced material came from PBMCs. The receptors derive from a woman between 45 and 65 years old in good health and CMV-seropositive. Both conserved end residues are part of each CDR3. D genes are given only for firm matches. A row's size may be missing; if present it is once, few, many or a size class.

size,D,J,V,CDR3,DNA
.,.,TRBJ2-7,TRBV6-5,CASTDNYEQYF,TGTGCCAGCACGGACAACTACGAGCAGTACTTC
.,TRBD1,TRBJ1-2,TRBV14,CASSQGGGQGAYGYTF,TGTGCCAGCAGCCAAGGCGGAGGACAGGGGGCTTATGGCTACACCTTC
.,TRBD1,TRBJ2-2,TRBV6-5,CASSLGQGNTGELFF,TGTGCCAGCAGTTTGGGACAGGGTAACACCGGGGAGCTGTTTTTT
.,TRBD1,TRBJ1-2,TRBV6-6,CASSYGGQGRGYTF,TGTGCCAGCAGTTACGGGGGACAGGGGCGCGGCTACACCTTC
once,.,TRBJ2-5,TRBV5-8,CASTLAAETQYF,TGTGCCAGCACCCTCGCGGCCGAGACCCAGTACTTC
.,.,TRBJ1-1,TRBV7-9,CASSSTGLNTEAFF,TGTGCCAGCAGCTCGACAGGTCTCAACACTGAAGCTTTCTTT
once,.,TRBJ2-7,TRBV5-6,CASSRPPGTYEQYF,TGTGCCAGCAGCCGACCACCGGGAACCTACGAGCAGTACTTC
.,TRBD2,TRBJ2-1,TRBV28,CASIPAGLAGAEQFF,TGTGCCAGCATCCCAGCCGGACTAGCGGGGGCTGAGCAGTTCTTC
.,.,TRBJ2-1,TRBV7-8,CASSNDGGSSYNEQFF,TGTGCCAGCAGTAACGACGGGGGTAGCTCCTACAATGAGCAGTTCTTC
.,.,TRBJ2-5,TRBV2,CASSDPGTQYF,TGTGCCAGCAGTGACCCCGGGACCCAGTACTTC
.,.,TRBJ1-4,TRBV5-1,CASGAGATNEKLFF,TGCGCCAGCGGCGCAGGGGCAACTAATGAAAAACTGTTTTTT
few,TRBD1,TRBJ1-5,TRBV7-7,CASSLAAGGLPQHF,TGTGCTAGCAGCTTAGCGGCAGGGGGCCTGCCCCAGCATTTT
.,.,TRBJ1-1,TRBV28,CASRNGGNTEAFF,TGTGCCAGCAGAAATGGGGGCAACACTGAAGCTTTCTTT
.,TRBD2,TRBJ2-1,TRBV27,CASSAQAGSAEQFF,TGTGCCAGCAGTGCCCAAGCGGGGTCGGCTGAGCAGTTCTTC
.,TRBD1,TRBJ1-5,TRBV6-5,CASSPGTGIQPQHF,TGTGCCAGCAGTCCCGGGACAGGGATTCAGCCCCAGCATTTT
once,TRBD1,TRBJ2-1,TRBV2,CASRGTGAGEQFF,TGTGCCAGCAGGGGAACAGGGGCCGGTGAGCAGTTCTTC
.,TRBD2,TRBJ2-5,TRBV5-1,CASSSSLRGRAETQYF,TGCGCCAGCAGCTCCTCTTTGCGCGGGAGGGCAGAGACCCAGTACTTC
.,.,TRBJ1-6,TRBV6-1,CASSYNRDSPLHF,TGTGCCAGCAGTTATAACAGGGACTCACCCCTCCACTTT
.,TRBD1,TRBJ1-4,TRBV5-1,CASSLRTGGVEKLFF,TGCGCCAGCAGCCTAAGGACAGGGGGCGTCGAAAAACTGTTTTTT
.,TRBD2,TRBJ2-3,TRBV7-2,CASSSGLAGRLDTQYF,TGTGCCAGCAGCTCTGGACTAGCGGGGCGTTTAGATACGCAGTATTTT
.,.,TRBJ2-7,TRBV27,CASSSFFGRTRKDYEQYF,TGTGCCAGCAGCTCCTTTTTCGGTAGAACTAGAAAAGACTACGAGCAGTACTTC
few,.,TRBJ1-2,TRBV6-1,CASTRDTSTNYGYTF,TGTGCCAGCACCCGGGACACCTCGACAAACTATGGCTACACCTTC
.,TRBD1,TRBJ2-7,TRBV27,CASRDRGVREQYF,TGTGCCAGCCGGGACAGGGGTGTGAGAGAGCAGTACTTC
.,TRBD1,TRBJ2-5,TRBV7-6,CASSFPGTGAHQETQYF,TGTGCCAGCAGCTTTCCCGGGACAGGGGCCCACCAAGAGACCCAGTACTTC
.,TRBD1,TRBJ2-7,TRBV11-2,CASSLSGQATYEQYF,TGTGCCAGCAGCTTATCTGGACAGGCCACCTACGAGCAGTACTTC
.,.,TRBJ2-7,TRBV6-6,CASSYMSSYEQYF,TGTGCCAGCAGTTATATGAGCTCCTACGAGCAGTACTTC
.,TRBD2,TRBJ2-3,TRBV7-2,CASSLAPAGGPSGTQYF,TGTGCCAGCAGCTTAGCGCCGGCGGGGGGTCCTAGTGGTACGCAGTATTTT
.,.,TRBJ2-7,TRBV30,CAWTPTGLLASEQYF,TGTGCCTGGACCCCGACGGGACTCCTCGCCTCCGAGCAGTACTTC
.,.,TRBJ1-4,TRBV7-9,CASSPDTLTTNEKLFF,TGTGCCAGCAGCCCGGACACCCTCACAACTAATGAAAAACTGTTTTTT
.,TRBD1,TRBJ1-2,TRBV6-6,CASLGQNYGYTF,TGTGCCAGCCTGGGACAGAACTATGGCTACACCTTC
.,.,TRBJ2-7,TRBV9,CASSVEGGIGFYEQYF,TGTGCCAGCAGCGTAGAGGGGGGGATCGGATTCTACGAGCAGTACTTC
.,.,TRBJ2-3,TRBV6-6,CASFVGTLQYF,TGTGCCAGCTTTGTAGGGACTCTGCAGTATTTT
.,.,TRBJ2-5,TRBV6-5,CASSASQLGRETQYF,TGTGCCAGCAGCGCCTCACAGTTGGGGAGGGAGACCCAGTACTTC
.,.,TRBJ1-6,TRBV9,CASSVGASGGISPLHF,TGTGCCAGCAGCGTAGGAGCTTCGGGGGGGATTTCACCCCTCCACTTT
.,.,TRBJ1-2,TRBV5-4,CASTQGTGYTF,TGTGCCAGCACCCAGGGGACTGGCTACACCTTC
once,TRBD1,TRBJ1-5,TRBV18,CASSRTGAGSNQPQHF,TGTGCCAGCTCAAGGACAGGGGCCGGGAGCAATCAGCCCCAGCATTTT
few,TRBD2,TRBJ2-7,TRBV19,CASSPGLAGTYEQYF,TGTGCCAGTAGCCCAGGACTAGCGGGGACCTACGAGCAGTACTTC
few,TRBD1,TRBJ2-2,TRBV7-9,CASSSTGDRERDTGELFF,TGTGCCAGCAGCTCGACAGGGGACCGGGAAAGGGACACCGGGGAGCTGTTTTTT